Following are 2 T cell receptor beta chains from one sample sequenced in a study of cytomegalovirus exposure and HLA in healthy donors (dated by TCRdb to about 2017). Library creation used the immunoSEQ multiplex PCR assay. The multiplex PCR relied on a mix of 60 forward primers for TCR Vbeta segments and 13 reverse primers for TCR Jbeta segments. The immuneACCESS repertoire file appears here via TCRdb, limited to in-frame rearrangements. These files lack a portion of the clones; in checked studies, under half of the deficit traces to unresolved V genes, and the cause of the others is not known. This sample holds approximately 44,000 clones; 87% were observed only once. The ten largest clones capture around 8% of the sample. The sample comprised PBMCs. The receptors come from a woman aged 40 to 50 in good health and CMV-seropositive.

The table lists this clone with a few counts. V gene TRBV9 combines with J gene TRBJ2-3; TRBD2 matches 8 bases. CDR3 size: 15 residues. V was pared by 4 bases and J by 5 bases, with 9 bases of the junction left unmatched. The germline gives CDR1 SGDLS, CDR2 YYNGEE. The chain's CDR3 is CASSFISGGRDTQYF. CDR3 sequence (DNA): TGTGCCAGCAGCTTTATATCGGGGGGGCGAGATACGCAGTATTTT.

The rearrangement joins TRBV6-5 to TRBJ2-5; D is perhaps TRBD1 (6 bases). The CDR3 has 12 residues. V lost 5 bases, J lost 5 bases, and 9 bases lay in between. Germline V gene data show CDR1 as MNHEY and CDR2 as SVGAGI. The CDR3 DNA reads TGTGCCAGCAGTAACAGGGACGAGACCCAGTACTTC. Translating it yields CASSNRDETQYF.